A single sample is the source of the 32 T cell receptor beta chains below, sequenced in a study of STAT5B mutations in CD4+ large granular lymphocyte leukemia. Generated by immunoSEQ multiplex PCR, the TCRdb table keeps only in-frame clones and is missing some. The data show some 35,000 clones, around 80% seen once. The sequenced sample consisted of CD4+ T cells from blood buffy coats. Receptor source: a human donor in good health.

CDR3 DNA sequence: TGTGCCAGCAGCGTAGACCCCACAGGGAACACTGAAGCTTTCTTT. As protein: CASSVDPTGNTEAFF. This rearrangement joins TRBV9 to TRBJ1-1; D is possibly TRBD1 (5 bases). The germline V gene encodes CDR1 SGDLS and CDR2 YYNGEE. The CDR3 runs to 15 residues. The germline V and J ends were trimmed by 0 bases and 1 base, with 10 bases remaining between them.

The CDR3, as DNA: TGTGCCAGCAGCGGACGGGACAATAATTCACCCCTCCACTTT. Protein sequence: CASSGRDNNSPLHF. The chain joins TRBV9 to TRBJ1-6; tentative D call: TRBD1 (6 bases). This CDR3 is 14 amino acids long. Trimming shortened V by 3 bases and J by 5 bases, and 9 bases separated the two germline ends. Germline CDR1 is SGDLS and CDR2 is YYNGEE. Variable domain in full (rest from reference TRBV9 and TRBJ1-6): DSGVTQTPKHLITATGQRVTLRCSPRSGDLSVYWYQQSLDQGLQFLIQYYNGEERAKGNILERFSAQQFPDLHSELNLSSLELGDSALYFCASSGRDNNSPLHFGNGTRLTVT.

The rearrangement links TRBV30 to TRBJ2-7; a weak D match, TRBD1 (7 bases). CDR1 and CDR2 (germline): GTSNPN, SVGIG (reference sequence). The CDR3 extends over 14 amino acids. Trimming took off 0 bases at V and 7 bases at J, with 16 bases between the two ends. CDR3 sequence reads: CAWSVGGQSLEQYF. CDR3 nucleotides: TGTGCCTGGAGTGTGGGGGGACAGAGCTTAGAGCAGTACTTC.

The rearrangement joins TRBV15 to TRBJ2-7; perhaps D is TRBD1 or TRBD2 (5 bases each). Germline-derived CDR1 and CDR2 are LNHNV and YYDKDF (reference sequence). There are 16 residues in the CDR3. Trimming stripped 3 bases from V and 5 bases from J, with 20 bases between. The CDR3 loop is CATSRGPGTARDEQYF. The DNA for the CDR3 is TGTGCCACCAGCAGGGGACCAGGGACGGCCCGAGACGAGCAGTACTTC.

The genes are TRBV7-8 and TRBJ1-2, with TRBD1 as a possible D gene (6 bases). This CDR3 has 14 residues. Trimming removed 0 bases from V and 8 bases from J, with 13 bases in between. Germline CDR1 SGHVS, CDR2 FQNEAQ. The CDR3 protein is CASSLAGGAEGYTF. The CDR3 nucleotides are TGTGCCAGCAGCTTAGCCGGGGGGGCGGAGGGCTACACCTTC.

J is TRBJ2-7 and V is TRBV29-1; TRBD1 agrees at 12 bases. The CDR3 runs 13 residues. V was pared by 3 bases and J by 5 bases, with 2 bases of the junction left unmatched. CDR1 and CDR2 from the germline V gene are SQVTM and ANQGSEA. DNA of the CDR3: TGCAGCGTTGAGGGACAGGGGGCAGACGAGCAGTACTTC. Protein: CSVEGQGADEQYF.

This sequence joins TRBV6-1 and TRBJ2-7; D assignment may be TRBD1 or TRBD2 (7 bases each). The germline V gene has CDR1 MNHNS and CDR2 SASEGT. Trimming cost V 1 base and J 5 bases, with 12 bases left between them. This CDR3 contains 14 residues. The CDR3 DNA reads TGTGCCAGCAGTGAAGGCAGGGGGGGCGACGAGCAGTACTTC. Amino acid sequence: CASSEGRGGDEQYF.

This chain uses TRBV7-9 with TRBJ1-1, with D possibly TRBD1 on 5 matching bases. V gave up 3 bases and J gave up 3 bases, with 11 bases separating them. This CDR3 region has 14 residues. In germline, CDR1 is SEHNR, CDR2 FQNEAQ (reference sequence). The DNA for the CDR3 is TGTGCCAGCAGCTTCGGTGGGGGGGACACTGAAGCTTTCTTT. Encoded protein: CASSFGGGDTEAFF.

This clone was seen only once. The chain recombines TRBV7-2 with TRBJ2-7; weak D call: TRBD2 (6 bases). This CDR3 is 13 amino acids long. The germline gives CDR1 SGHTA, CDR2 FQGNSA. The V gene lost 5 bases and the J gene lost 4 bases, with 12 bases spanning the gap. The CDR3 sequence is CASSRNAGYEQYF. The CDR3 DNA sequence: TGTGCCAGCAGCCGCAACGCGGGGTACGAGCAGTACTTC.

The chain combines TRBV7-7 with TRBJ2-5, with D perhaps matching TRBD1 (5 bases). The germline CDR1 and CDR2 sequences are SSHAT and FNYEAQ (reference sequence). V was clipped by 5 bases and J by 1 base, with 8 bases between them. There are 13 residues in the CDR3. The CDR3 sequence is CASSLDSQETQYF. CDR3 coding DNA: TGTGCCAGCAGCCTTGACAGCCAAGAGACCCAGTACTTC.

This clone came up once. This chain connects TRBV6-5 to TRBJ2-7, with D possibly being TRBD2 (6 bases). The germline gives CDR1 MNHEY, CDR2 SVGAGI. The CDR3 is made up of 16 amino acids. Trimming shortened V by 2 bases and J by 4 bases, and 18 bases separated the two germline ends. In DNA form, the CDR3 reads TGTGCCAGCAGTTACCGCGGGGCAGGGCTCCAATACGAGCAGTACTTC. Its translation: CASSYRGAGLQYEQYF.

The gene calls are TRBV6-5 and TRBJ2-7, with TRBD1 matching 10 bases. This CDR3 spans 13 amino acids. The V gene end was trimmed by 5 bases and the J gene end by 7 bases; junction bases not matched to a gene: 5. CDR1 is MNHEY, CDR2 SVGAGI, per germline. The CDR3 sequence is CASSKDRGTEQYF. In DNA form, the CDR3 reads TGTGCCAGCAGTAAGGACAGGGGGACTGAGCAGTACTTC.

The V and J genes are TRBV29-1 and TRBJ2-1; no clear D. CDR3 length: 15 residues. Germline CDR1 SQVTM, CDR2 ANQGSEA. The V end was cut by 3 bases, the J end by 0 bases, with 12 bases between. The CDR3 DNA is TGCAGCGTTGAGGTCAAGGAAAGCTCCTACAATGAGCAGTTCTTC. As protein: CSVEVKESSYNEQFF.

The chain combines TRBV30 with TRBJ2-5, with a weak D call TRBD2 (5 bases). V lost 0 bases to trimming and J lost 2 bases, with 13 bases between them. The CDR3 has 15 residues. CDR1 and CDR2 from the germline V gene are GTSNPN and SVGIG (reference sequence). The CDR3 DNA sequence: TGTGCCTGGAGTGTGTCTTTGCTAGCTCAAGAGACCCAGTACTTC. Its translation: CAWSVSLLAQETQYF. Together with reference TRBV30 and TRBJ2-5, the CDR3 gives the full variable domain: SQTIHQWPATLVQPVGSPLSLECTVEGTSNPNLYWYRQAAGRGLQLLFYSVGIGQISSEVPQNLSASRPQDRQFILSSKKLLLSDSGFYLCAWSVSLLAQETQYFGPGTRLLVL.

The genes are TRBV12-5 and TRBJ1-1; D ambiguous. Germline V lookup: CDR1 LGHNT, CDR2 FRNRAP. CDR3 length equals 13 residues. V was trimmed by 1 base and J by 5 bases, leaving 8 bases between them. The CDR3 nucleotides are TGTGCTAGTGGTTTGGGCCCAGAGACTGAAGCTTTCTTT. Amino acid sequence: CASGLGPETEAFF.

The chain has TRBV6-6 and TRBJ1-3; D not certain. Germline CDR1 and CDR2: MNHNY and SVGAGI (reference sequence). Trimming took 4 bases from V and 0 from J, leaving 4 bases between them. The CDR3 extends over 13 amino acids. Here the CDR3 reads CASSSVSGNTIYF. The DNA for the CDR3 is TGTGCCAGCAGTTCAGTCTCTGGAAACACCATATATTTT.

The rearrangement links TRBV11-2 to TRBJ2-5, with D possibly being TRBD1 or TRBD2 (5 bases each). There are 15 residues in the CDR3. Trimming removed 0 bases from V and 6 bases from J, with 14 bases in between. CDR1 and CDR2 (germline): SGHAT, FQNNGV. The CDR3 coding sequence is TGTGCCAGCAGCTTAGATCATTCAGGGAGTAAGACCCAGTACTTC. Residues: CASSLDHSGSKTQYF.

This sequence joins TRBV4-2 and TRBJ2-1, with TRBD2 as a possible D gene (6 bases). The CDR3 is made up of 18 amino acids. In germline, CDR1 is LGHNA, CDR2 YNFKEQ. Trimming left V 4 bases short and J 0 bases short, with 19 bases between. The CDR3 bases are TGTGCCAGCAGCCTCAGGCTAGCGACCACGAGCTCCTACAATGAGCAGTTCTTC. Amino acids: CASSLRLATTSSYNEQFF.

The rearrangement links TRBV5-1 to TRBJ2-7, with 10 bases aligning to TRBD1. The CDR3 length is 14 residues. Trimming took 3 bases from V and 3 from J; bases not matched to a gene: 3. From germline, CDR1 is SGHRS and CDR2 YFSETQ. CDR3 sequence: CASSSDRGHYEQYF. CDR3 coding DNA: TGCGCCAGCAGCTCTGACAGGGGGCACTACGAGCAGTACTTC.

This chain uses TRBV7-9 with TRBJ1-1, with D possibly being TRBD1 (6 bases). V was cut by 5 bases and J by 1 base, with 14 bases left in between. Looked up from germline, CDR1 is SEHNR and CDR2 is FQNEAQ (reference sequence). The CDR3 extends over 15 amino acids. The CDR3 DNA reads TGTGCCAGCAGCCTAGTCCAGGGGCCGAACACTGAAGCTTTCTTT. Translation: CASSLVQGPNTEAFF.

This rearrangement joins TRBV27 to TRBJ2-7; perhaps TRBD2 as D (7 bases). The CDR3 contains 17 residues. Trimming shortened V by 6 bases and J by 4 bases, and 25 bases separated the two germline ends. Germline CDR1 MNHEY, CDR2 SMNVEV (reference sequence). CDR3 sequence (DNA): TGTGCCAGCAGGAGAGTGGGGGGGCAGGGCGAATCTTACGAGCAGTACTTC. Translated, it gives CASRRVGGQGESYEQYF.

This clone occurred once. The chain couples TRBV18 to TRBJ2-5; D is perhaps TRBD2 (6 bases). This CDR3 contains 15 residues. Germline V gives CDR1 KGHSH, CDR2 LQKENI. Trimming took off 0 bases at V and 11 bases at J, with 19 bases between the two ends. In nucleotides, the CDR3 is TGTGCCAGCTCACCACCGGGACCTAGCGTACCAGAGCAGTACTTC. Residues: CASSPPGPSVPEQYF.

This clone was observed a few times. The chain is built from TRBV4-1 and TRBJ1-1, with a tentative D call TRBD1 (6 bases). The CDR3 has 17 amino acids. Deletions cut 3 bases from V and 2 bases from J, with 19 bases between. Germline V gene sequence: CDR1 MGHRA, CDR2 YSYEKL. The CDR3 sequence: CASSQDQQGAQNTEAFF. As DNA, the CDR3 is TGCGCCAGCAGCCAGGACCAACAGGGAGCCCAAAACACTGAAGCTTTCTTT.

The rearrangement uses TRBV19 and TRBJ1-1; D not certain. The CDR3 spans 16 residues. The germline V gene has CDR1 LNHDA and CDR2 SQIVND (reference sequence). Trimming left V 3 bases short and J 0 bases short, with 14 bases between. CDR3 nucleotide sequence: TGTGCCAGTAGTATGCTGGGCAGCCGATTGAACACTGAAGCTTTCTTT. Translating gives CASSMLGSRLNTEAFF. Complete variable domain (other parts from reference TRBV19 and TRBJ1-1): DGGITQSPKYLFRKEGQNVTLSCEQNLNHDAMYWYRQDPGQGLRLIYYSQIVNDFQKGDIAEGYSVSREKKESFPLTVTSAQKNPTAFYLCASSMLGSRLNTEAFFGQGTRLTVV.

This clone was counted between two and nine times. The rearrangement links TRBV7-7 to TRBJ2-1, with 8 nucleotides matching TRBD1. Germline V lookup: CDR1 SSHAT, CDR2 FNYEAQ (reference sequence). The trim removed 6 bases at V and 6 bases at J, leaving 10 bases unmatched. CDR3 size: 15 residues. CDR3 sequence reads: CASSPGQGVSNEQFF. CDR3 sequence (DNA): TGTGCCAGCAGTCCCGGACAGGGAGTGTCCAATGAGCAGTTCTTC.

The rearrangement uses TRBV9 and TRBJ2-5; 8 nucleotides match TRBD2. CDR1 SGDLS and CDR2 YYNGEE come from the germline V gene. The CDR3 is 15 residues long. V dropped 0 bases and J dropped 4; count of bases not matched to a gene: 5. The CDR3 bases are TGTGCCAGCAGCGTAGTAGCGGGGCCTTCAGAGACCCAGTACTTC. It codes for CASSVVAGPSETQYF.

This clone was counted between two and nine times. V and J are TRBV7-6 and TRBJ1-5; D is possibly TRBD1 (6 bases). This CDR3 has 15 residues. V shed 1 base and J shed 7 bases, with 14 bases lying between them. Germline-derived CDR1 and CDR2 are SGHVS and FNYEAQ. In DNA, the CDR3 is TGTGCCAGCAGCTTAGGGCCGAGGGGGAACCAGCCCCAGCATTTT. This translates into CASSLGPRGNQPQHF.

CDR3 bases: TGTGCCAGCAGCTTAGATTACTGGGCGAGTCCTAACTATGGCTACACCTTC. It specifies CASSLDYWASPNYGYTF. The V and J genes are TRBV11-2 and TRBJ1-2; no firm D call. CDR3 length: 17 residues. V lost 0 bases and J 0 bases, leaving 14 bases between the germline ends. The germline CDR1 and CDR2 sequences are SGHAT and FQNNGV.

Only a few counts were recorded for this clone. This chain uses TRBV2 with TRBJ2-7; D gene uncertain. Between the trimmed V and J ends, which lost 8 bases and 6 bases, there was a span of 14 bases. The CDR3 is 12 amino acids. Germline V gene lookup returns CDR1 SNHLY and CDR2 FYNNEI. The CDR3: CASSQVPTEQYF. Here the CDR3 DNA reads TGTGCCAGCTCCCAAGTCCCTACCGAGCAGTACTTC.

The chain employs TRBV27 and TRBJ2-7; D may be TRBD2 (6 bases). This CDR3 contains 15 residues. V was trimmed by 7 bases and J by 6 bases, leaving 22 bases between them. The germline V gene encodes CDR1 MNHEY and CDR2 SMNVEV (reference sequence). CDR3 coding DNA: TGTGCCAGCACCCCAGGGAACATTGCGGGGAGCGAGCAGTACTTC. Translated, it gives CASTPGNIAGSEQYF.

The chain is built from TRBV19 and TRBJ2-7; D might be TRBD2 (6 bases). Trimming removed 5 bases at V and 0 bases at J, with 11 bases between. The CDR3 extends over 14 amino acids. Germline assignment: CDR1 LNHDA and CDR2 SQIVND (reference sequence). For the CDR3, the DNA is TGTGCCAGTAGTGGACGGGGGAGCTCCTACGAGCAGTACTTC. Its protein is CASSGRGSSYEQYF. Full variable domain (outside the CDR3, taken from reference TRBV19 and TRBJ2-7): DGGITQSPKYLFRKEGQNVTLSCEQNLNHDAMYWYRQDPGQGLRLIYYSQIVNDFQKGDIAEGYSVSREKKESFPLTVTSAQKNPTAFYLCASSGRGSSYEQYFGPGTRLTVT.

The chain couples TRBV7-9 to TRBJ2-7, with 9 bases aligning to TRBD1. The germline CDR1 and CDR2 sequences are SEHNR and FQNEAQ (reference sequence). The CDR3 has 13 residues. V was clipped by 8 bases and J by 7 bases; unmatched bases: 9. The CDR3 DNA follows: TGTGCCAGCGGGGACAGGGAACTACGGGAGCAGTACTTC. Protein product: CASGDRELREQYF.